The clone carrying this T cell receptor (beta chain) has more than one count but fewer than ten. The antigen is unknown. The entry originates in a study of response to subunit inactivated influenza vaccine. Germline CDR1 and CDR2: SGDLS and YYNGEE. This CDR3 spans 15 amino acids. V lost 4 bases, J lost 4 bases, and 17 bases lay in between. Study outcomes and limitations: The authors offered the suggestion that each seasonal influenza vaccination recruits few new T cells.

A single record per CDR3 protein comes from TCRdb applying MiXCR to the RT-PCR reads. The sample includes around 710,000 distinct CDR3 sequences, about 14% seen only once; the top ten take 6% to 7%. The specimen was PBMCs from blood, collected roughly 15 days before vaccination. The chain has TRBV9 and TRBJ1-2; maybe TRBD1 (6 bases). The sequence derives from a man aged 45-60 years who received an inactivated influenza vaccine. CDR3 protein: CASSPGGAKAYGYTF. The CDR3 DNA is TGTGCCAGCAGCCCCGGGGGCGCGAAGGCCTATGGCTACACCTTC. Based on the CDR3 plus reference TRBV9 and TRBJ1-2, the full variable domain is DSGVTQTPKHLITATGQRVTLRCSPRSGDLSVYWYQQSLDQGLQFLIQYYNGEERAKGNILERFSAQQFPDLHSELNLSSLELGDSALYFCASSPGGAKAYGYTFGSGTRLTVV.